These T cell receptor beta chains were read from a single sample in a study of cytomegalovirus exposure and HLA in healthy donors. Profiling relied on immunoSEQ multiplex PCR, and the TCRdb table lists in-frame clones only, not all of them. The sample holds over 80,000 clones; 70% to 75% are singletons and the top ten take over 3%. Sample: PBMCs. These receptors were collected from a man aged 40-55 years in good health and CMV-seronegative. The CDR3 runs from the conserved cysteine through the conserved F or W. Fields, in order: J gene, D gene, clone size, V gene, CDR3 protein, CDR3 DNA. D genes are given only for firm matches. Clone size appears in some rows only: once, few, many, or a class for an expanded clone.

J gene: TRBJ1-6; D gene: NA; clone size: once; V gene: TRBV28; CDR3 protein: CASSLFGSNSPLHF; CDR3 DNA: TGTGCCAGCAGTTTATTCGGGAGTAATTCACCCCTCCACTTT
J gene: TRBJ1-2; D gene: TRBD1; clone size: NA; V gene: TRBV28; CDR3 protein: CASNAGGAVGYTF; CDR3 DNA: TGTGCCAGCAATGCAGGGGGCGCAGTTGGCTACACCTTC
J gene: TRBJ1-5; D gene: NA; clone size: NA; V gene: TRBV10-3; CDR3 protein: CAISGYREDQPQHF; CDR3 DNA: TGTGCCATCAGTGGGTACAGGGAAGATCAGCCCCAGCATTTT
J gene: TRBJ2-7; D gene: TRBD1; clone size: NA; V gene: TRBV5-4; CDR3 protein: CASSGTEEYEQYF; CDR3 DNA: TGTGCCAGCAGCGGGACAGAGGAGTACGAGCAGTACTTC
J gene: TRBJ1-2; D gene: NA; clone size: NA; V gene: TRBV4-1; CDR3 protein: CASSQDAGYGYTF; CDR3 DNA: TGCGCCAGCAGCCAAGATGCCGGCTATGGCTACACCTTC
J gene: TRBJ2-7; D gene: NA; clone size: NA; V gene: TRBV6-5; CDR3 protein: CASSYSIREPRVQYF; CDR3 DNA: TGTGCCAGCAGCTACTCTATCCGGGAGCCTAGGGTGCAGTACTTC
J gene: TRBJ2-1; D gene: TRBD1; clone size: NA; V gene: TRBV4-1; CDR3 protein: CASSQGPGTGNNEQFF; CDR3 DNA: TGCGCCAGCAGCCAAGGACCAGGGACAGGGAACAATGAGCAGTTCTTC
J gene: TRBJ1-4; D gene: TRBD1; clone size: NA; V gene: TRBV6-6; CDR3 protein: CASRPQGGGEKLFF; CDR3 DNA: TGTGCCAGCAGACCTCAGGGGGGAGGTGAAAAACTGTTTTTT
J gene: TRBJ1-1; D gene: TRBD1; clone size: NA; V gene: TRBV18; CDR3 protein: CASSPDRGRPQGTEAFF; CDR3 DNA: TGTGCCAGCTCACCCGACAGGGGGCGGCCCCAGGGCACTGAAGCTTTCTTT
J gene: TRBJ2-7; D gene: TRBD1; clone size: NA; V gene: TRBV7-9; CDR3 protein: CASSKHRQGNTYEQYF; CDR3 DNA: TGTGCCAGCAGCAAACATCGACAGGGTAATACCTACGAGCAGTACTTC
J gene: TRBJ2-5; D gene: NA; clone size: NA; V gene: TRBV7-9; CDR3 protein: CASSLAEGMKTQYF; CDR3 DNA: TGTGCCAGCAGCTTAGCGGAGGGTATGAAGACCCAGTACTTC
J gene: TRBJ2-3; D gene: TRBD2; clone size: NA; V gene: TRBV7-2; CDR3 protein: CASSSSAGALTDTQYF; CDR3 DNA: TGTGCCAGCAGCTCGTCAGCGGGGGCTTTGACAGATACGCAGTATTTT
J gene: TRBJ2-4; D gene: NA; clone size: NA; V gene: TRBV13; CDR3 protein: CASSLYSAKNIQYF; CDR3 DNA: TGTGCCAGCAGCTTGTACTCAGCCAAAAACATTCAGTACTTC
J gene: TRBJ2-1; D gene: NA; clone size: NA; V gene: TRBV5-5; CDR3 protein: CASSGGPYNEQFF; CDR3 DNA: TGTGCCAGCAGCGGCGGCCCCTACAATGAGCAGTTCTTC
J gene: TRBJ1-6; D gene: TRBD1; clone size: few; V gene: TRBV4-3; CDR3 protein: CASSQVLTQGALDSPLHF; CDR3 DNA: TGCGCCAGCAGCCAAGTTCTCACACAGGGGGCCCTCGATTCACCCCTCCACTTT